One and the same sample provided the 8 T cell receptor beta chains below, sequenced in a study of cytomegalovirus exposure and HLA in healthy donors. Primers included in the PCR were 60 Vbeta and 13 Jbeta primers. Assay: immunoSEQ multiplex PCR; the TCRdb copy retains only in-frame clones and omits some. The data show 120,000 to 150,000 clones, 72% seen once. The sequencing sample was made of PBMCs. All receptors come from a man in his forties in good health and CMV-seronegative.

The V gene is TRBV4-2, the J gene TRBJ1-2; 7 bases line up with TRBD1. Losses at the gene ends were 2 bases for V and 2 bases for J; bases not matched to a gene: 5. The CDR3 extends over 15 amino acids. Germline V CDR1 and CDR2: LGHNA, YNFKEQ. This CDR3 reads CASSQPGTVNYGYTF. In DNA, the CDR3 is TGTGCCAGCAGCCAACCTGGGACAGTCAACTATGGCTACACCTTC.

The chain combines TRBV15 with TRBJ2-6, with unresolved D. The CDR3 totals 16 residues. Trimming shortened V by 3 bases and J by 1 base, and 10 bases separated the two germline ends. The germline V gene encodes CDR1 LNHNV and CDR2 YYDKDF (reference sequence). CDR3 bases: TGTGCCACCAGCAGCCATGGCGGTTCTGGGGCCAACGTCCTGACTTTC. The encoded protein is CATSSHGGSGANVLTF.

CDR3: CASSRQENSPLHF. The CDR3 nucleotides read TGTGCCAGCAGCCGACAGGAAAATTCACCCCTCCACTTT. The chain employs TRBV6-5 and TRBJ1-6; possibly TRBD1 for D (6 bases). V was clipped by 6 bases and J by 7 bases, with 10 bases between them. This CDR3 contains 13 residues. Germline V gene data show CDR1 as MNHEY and CDR2 as SVGAGI.

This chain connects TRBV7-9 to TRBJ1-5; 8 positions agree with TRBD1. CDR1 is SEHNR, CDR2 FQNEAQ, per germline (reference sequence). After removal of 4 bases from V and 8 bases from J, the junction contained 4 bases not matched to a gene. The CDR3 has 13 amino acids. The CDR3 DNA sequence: TGTGCCAGCAGCTGGACAGGGATGGAGCCCCAGCATTTT. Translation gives CASSWTGMEPQHF.

The CDR3 sequence: CASSLFGGGANVLTF. The CDR3 DNA reads as TGCGCCAGCAGCCTCTTCGGGGGTGGGGCCAACGTCCTGACTTTC. The rearrangement joins TRBV4-1 to TRBJ2-6; a weak D match, TRBD2 (6 bases). In germline, CDR1 is MGHRA, CDR2 YSYEKL. The V and J ends lost 4 bases and 3 bases respectively, with 10 bases between them. The CDR3 consists of 15 residues.

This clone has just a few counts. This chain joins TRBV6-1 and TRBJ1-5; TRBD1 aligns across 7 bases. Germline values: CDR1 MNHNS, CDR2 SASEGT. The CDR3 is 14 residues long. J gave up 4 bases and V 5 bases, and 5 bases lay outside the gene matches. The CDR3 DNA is TGTGCCAGCAGTACTGGACAGGCAAATCAGCCCCAGCATTTT. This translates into CASSTGQANQPQHF.

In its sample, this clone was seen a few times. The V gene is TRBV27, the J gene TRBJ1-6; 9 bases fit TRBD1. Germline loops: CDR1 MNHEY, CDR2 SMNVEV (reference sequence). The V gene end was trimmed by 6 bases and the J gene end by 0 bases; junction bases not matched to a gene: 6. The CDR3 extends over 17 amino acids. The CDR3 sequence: CASRATGGSSYNSPLHF. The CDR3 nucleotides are TGTGCCAGCAGAGCTACAGGGGGCAGCTCCTATAATTCACCCCTCCACTTT.

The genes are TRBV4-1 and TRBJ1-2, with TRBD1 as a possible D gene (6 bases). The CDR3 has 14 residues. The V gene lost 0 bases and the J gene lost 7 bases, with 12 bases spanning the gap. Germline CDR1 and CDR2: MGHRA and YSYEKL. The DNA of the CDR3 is TGCGCCAGCAGCCAAGAGTGGTCAGGGGTTGGCTACACCTTC. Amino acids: CASSQEWSGVGYTF.